This TCR beta chain appears in the sequencing data of a study of control samples from healthy donors and cancer patients. V was trimmed by 0 bases and J by 4 bases, leaving 7 bases between them. Germline V gives CDR1 SGHRS, CDR2 YFSETQ. This CDR3 has 13 residues. Some clones are missing from TCRdb's copy, which holds only in-frame ones; the method was immunoSEQ multiplex PCR. The sample gives more than 95,000 clones, approximately 83% of which show up once; about 12% is in the top ten. The specimen sequenced was blood. This sequence joins TRBV5-1 and TRBJ1-2, with D unresolved. This sequence was found in a woman aged 50 to 60 in good health. The CDR3: CASSLGGGYGYTF. For the CDR3, the DNA is TGCGCCAGCAGCTTGGGTGGAGGCTATGGCTACACCTTC.